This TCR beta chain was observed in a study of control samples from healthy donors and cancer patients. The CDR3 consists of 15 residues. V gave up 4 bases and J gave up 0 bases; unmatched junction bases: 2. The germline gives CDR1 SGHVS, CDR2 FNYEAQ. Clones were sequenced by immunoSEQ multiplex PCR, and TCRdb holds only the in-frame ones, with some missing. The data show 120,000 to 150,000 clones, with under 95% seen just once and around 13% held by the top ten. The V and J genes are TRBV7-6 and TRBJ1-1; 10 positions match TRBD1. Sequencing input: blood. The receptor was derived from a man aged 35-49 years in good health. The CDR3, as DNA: TGTGCCAGCAGCTCAGGGACAGGGGTGAACACTGAAGCTTTCTTT. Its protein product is CASSSGTGVNTEAFF.